This TCR beta chain was captured by sequencing in a study of T-cell reconstitution after alpha-beta-depleted transplantation in children. The CDR3 length is 12 residues. With 6 bases clipped from V and 6 bases from J, the junction kept 6 bases outside the gene matches. Germline V gives CDR1 DFQATT, CDR2 SNEGSKA (reference sequence). Construction of the TCRbeta library involved unique molecular identifiers. TCRdb analysed the PCR reads with MiXCR anew, one entry per CDR3 protein. The sample has some 520,000 distinct CDR3 sequences; around a third are singletons. The genes are TRBV20-1 and TRBJ2-7; 9 nucleotides line up with TRBD2. This clonotype was obtained from a human donor who donated a stem cell graft to a child with aplastic anemia. The sequencing here drew on PBMCs from the stem cell graft donor, taken from the stem cell graft. As DNA, the CDR3 is TGCAGTGCCCAGCGGGAGGCCGGCGAGCAGTACTTC. It yields the protein CSAQREAGEQYF.